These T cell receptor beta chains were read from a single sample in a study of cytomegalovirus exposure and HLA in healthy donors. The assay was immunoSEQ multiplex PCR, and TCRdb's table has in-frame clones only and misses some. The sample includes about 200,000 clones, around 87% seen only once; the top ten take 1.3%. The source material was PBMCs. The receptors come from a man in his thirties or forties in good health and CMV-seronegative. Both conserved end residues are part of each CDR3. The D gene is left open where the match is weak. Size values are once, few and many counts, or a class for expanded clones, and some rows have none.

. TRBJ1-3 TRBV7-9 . TGTGCCAGCAGCCCCTCTCCCCGCTCTGGAAACACCATATATTTT CASSPSPRSGNTIYF
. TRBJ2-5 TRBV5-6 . TGTGCCAGCAGCCGGGCGGGACAGACTTTCCAAGAGACCCAGTACTTC CASSRAGQTFQETQYF
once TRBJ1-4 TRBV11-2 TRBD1 TGTGCCAGCAGCTTACGGACGACAGGGGGACTTGAAAAACTGTTTTTT CASSLRTTGGLEKLFF
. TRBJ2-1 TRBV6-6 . TGTGCCAGCACGAGTGCTCGATCCTACAATGAGCAGTTCTTC CASTSARSYNEQFF
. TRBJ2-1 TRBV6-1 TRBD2 TGTGCCAGCAGTTTTTCTAGCGGGAGCGGAAATGAGCAGTTCTTC CASSFSSGSGNEQFF
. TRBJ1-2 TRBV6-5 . TGTGCCAGCAAGGGCGCGGCCAGGGGTGGCTACACCTTC CASKGAARGGYTF
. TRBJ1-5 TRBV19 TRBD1 TGTGCCAGTAGTACGTCCACAGGGGGCGTAGGGCAGCCCCAGCATTTT CASSTSTGGVGQPQHF
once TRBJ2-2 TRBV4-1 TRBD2 TGCGCCAGCTGCCGTGCGGGAGCCGGAACCGGGGAGCTGTTTTTT CASCRAGAGTGELFF
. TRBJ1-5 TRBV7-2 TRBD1 TGTGCCAGCAGCTTAGTTGGGGACAGTAATCAGCCCCAGCATTTT CASSLVGDSNQPQHF
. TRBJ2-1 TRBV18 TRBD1 TGTGCCAGCTCAGTCGCCGGGACAGGGGTATACAATGAGCAGTTCTTC CASSVAGTGVYNEQFF
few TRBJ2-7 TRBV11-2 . TGTGCCAGCAGCACATACAGGAGAACCTACGAGCAGTACTTC CASSTYRRTYEQYF
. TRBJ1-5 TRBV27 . TGTGCCAGCAGTTTGTCCCTCGTTAGGGGTAATCAGCCCCAGCATTTT CASSLSLVRGNQPQHF
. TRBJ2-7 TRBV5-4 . TGTGCCAGCAGCTTGCCCTACGACTACGAGCAGTACTTC CASSLPYDYEQYF